This T cell receptor (beta chain) stems from a study of blood T cell repertoires in COVID-19. Data came from immunoSEQ multiplex PCR; TCRdb stores just in-frame clones and leaves some out. The sample lists 200,000 to 250,000 clones, 80% to 90% seen once, with roughly 7.6% in the top ten. The length of the CDR3 is 14 residues. V was clipped by 6 bases and J by 8 bases, with 15 bases between them. Per the germline V gene, CDR1 is SGHRS and CDR2 is YFSETQ. Sequencing used peripheral blood. This chain uses TRBV5-1 with TRBJ1-6, with a possible D match to TRBD1 (5 bases). This clonotype was sampled from a woman between 45 and 65 years old with active or convalescent COVID-19. In DNA, the CDR3 is TGCGCCAGCACGGCAGGGCACAGCGATTCACCCCTCCACTTT. Translating gives CASTAGHSDSPLHF. Variable domain in full (rest from reference TRBV5-1 and TRBJ1-6): KAGVTQTPRYLIKTRGQQVTLSCSPISGHRSVSWYQQTPGQGLQFLFEYFSETQRNKGNFPGRFSGRQFSNSRSEMNVSTLELGDSALYLCASTAGHSDSPLHFGNGTRLTVT.